Below, 27 T cell receptor beta chains from the same sample are listed, as sequenced in a study of T cells in localized non-small cell lung cancer. Only in-frame clones appear in the TCRdb table, and some are missing; sequencing was by immunoSEQ multiplex PCR. Of over a thousand clones detected, roughly 30% appear once; the ten largest clones hold 8.5%. Sequenced material: lung tumor tissue, taken before any cancer treatment. The receptors shown here come from a male donor aged 60 or older with stage I squamous cell lung carcinoma.

This clone is large (0.1 to 1%). The gene calls are TRBV6-8 and TRBJ1-1, with D unclear. Germline V CDR1 and CDR2: MNHGY, SAAAGT. Trimming removed 7 bases at V and 4 bases at J, with 10 bases between. This CDR3 region has 12 residues. DNA for the CDR3: TGTGCCAGCAATCATGGCGGCACTGAAGCTTTCTTT. Protein product: CASNHGGTEAFF.

The rearrangement joins TRBV19 to TRBJ1-5; possible D gene TRBD1, 5 bases. Between the trimmed V and J ends, which lost 4 bases and 11 bases, there was a span of 15 bases. This CDR3 region has 13 residues. Germline CDR1 reads LNHDA; CDR2 reads SQIVND (reference sequence). CDR3 region: CASSKEGPGAQHF. As DNA, the CDR3 is TGTGCCAGTAGTAAAGAGGGACCCGGAGCCCAGCATTTT.

By proportion, this clone is medium-sized. The rearrangement joins TRBV7-4 to TRBJ2-3; D is unclear. V was shortened by 5 bases and J by 10 bases, with 16 bases between the two germline ends. Germline CDR1 is SGHVT and CDR2 is SQSDAQ. The CDR3 has 13 residues. The DNA for the CDR3 is TGTGCCAGCAGCCGTTTCCGTGAGGAACCGCAGTATTTT. It is translated as CASSRFREEPQYF.

Concerning this clone itself: Germline is not matched at one junction end, which may reflect a read error. This rearrangement joins TRBV6-8 to TRBJ1-5; D is possibly TRBD1 (5 bases). Germline lookup yields CDR1 MNHGY and CDR2 SAAAGT. The CDR3 is 13 amino acids. In DNA form, the CDR3 reads TGTGCCATCAGTGGAGGGGCTGGGCAGCCCCAGCATTTT. Its translation: CAISGGAGQPQHF.

The chain couples TRBV18 to TRBJ2-1, with D perhaps assigned TRBD1 or TRBD2 (5 bases each). CDR1 and CDR2 (germline): KGHSH, LQKENI. V was trimmed by 0 bases and J by 4 bases, leaving 10 bases between them. The CDR3 is 15 amino acids. The CDR3 coding sequence is TGTGCCAGCTCACCACCGGGGGTTGGGTACAATGAGCAGTTCTTC. This gives the protein CASSPPGVGYNEQFF.

This clone was counted a few times. The chain joins TRBV11-3 to TRBJ1-2; D might be TRBD1 (5 bases). The CDR3 is made up of 14 amino acids. Germline CDR1 and CDR2: SGHNT and YENEEA. V was clipped by 2 bases and J by 7 bases, with 14 bases between them. The CDR3 bases are TGTGCCAGCAGCTTATACGAGGGGCTCTCTGGCTACACCTTC. This encodes CASSLYEGLSGYTF.

The table lists this clone with a count of one. The chain couples TRBV28 to TRBJ1-5; 7 bases are shared with TRBD1. The CDR3 totals 14 residues. Germline-derived CDR1 and CDR2 are MDHEN and SYDVKM. The V and J ends lost 5 bases and 4 bases, in that order; junction bases with no gene match: 5. The CDR3 coding sequence is TGTGCCAGCAGTACTCCAGGGGGAAATCAGCCCCAGCATTTT. This encodes CASSTPGGNQPQHF.

This clone is medium-sized by share. Here the CDR3 reads CASSEVLSGGIRRETQYF. CDR3 sequence (DNA): TGTGCCAGCAGTGAAGTATTATCGGGAGGGATTAGGCGAGAGACCCAGTACTTC. The chain employs TRBV6-1 and TRBJ2-5; 8 bases agree with TRBD2. There are 18 residues in the CDR3. Germline CDR1 MNHNS, CDR2 SASEGT. With 1 base clipped from V and 4 bases from J, the junction kept 14 bases outside the gene matches.

The V and J genes are TRBV30 and TRBJ2-1, with TRBD2 matching 9 bases. Germline CDR1 GTSNPN, CDR2 SVGIG (reference sequence). The CDR3 has 15 residues. After removal of 7 bases from V and 0 bases from J, the junction contained 7 bases not matched to a gene. Written as DNA, the CDR3 is TGTGCCTCCACGACTAGCGGCAGCTCCTACAATGAGCAGTTCTTC. Translating gives CASTTSGSSYNEQFF.

This clone is medium-sized within its sample. The chain carries TRBV6-8 and TRBJ2-1; 9 nucleotides align to TRBD2. Germline assignment: CDR1 MNHGY and CDR2 SAAAGT. This CDR3 has 14 residues. Trimming removed 3 bases from V and 12 bases from J; junction bases left unmatched: 9. This CDR3 is CASSYKSAGGAQFF. In DNA, the CDR3 is TGTGCCAGCAGTTATAAGTCAGCGGGAGGAGCGCAGTTCTTC.

By sample fraction, this clone is medium-sized. The chain couples TRBV11-3 to TRBJ2-5, with TRBD2 identical over 8 bases. CDR3 size: 15 residues. V lost 3 bases and J lost 5; bases outside the gene matches: 8. Germline-derived CDR1 and CDR2 are SGHNT and YENEEA. CDR3 in DNA: TGTGCCAGCAGCTTTTCAGCGGGAGAGGGGGAGACCCAGTACTTC. Translated: CASSFSAGEGETQYF.

This clone appeared a few times. The J gene is TRBJ2-1, the V gene TRBV5-1; 7 bases align to TRBD1. The germline V gene has CDR1 SGHRS and CDR2 YFSETQ. Trimming cost V 4 bases and J 3 bases; bases outside gene matches: 7. The length of the CDR3 is 15 residues. The CDR3 sequence is CASSLPGTDYNEQFF. The CDR3 DNA follows: TGCGCCAGCAGCCTACCCGGGACAGACTACAATGAGCAGTTCTTC. The full variable domain, completed using reference TRBV5-1 and TRBJ2-1, is KAGVTQTPRYLIKTRGQQVTLSCSPISGHRSVSWYQQTPGQGLQFLFEYFSETQRNKGNFPGRFSGRQFSNSRSEMNVSTLELGDSALYLCASSLPGTDYNEQFFGPGTRLTVL.

This sequence joins TRBV28 and TRBJ1-3; unclear D gene. The germline V gene has CDR1 MDHEN and CDR2 SYDVKM. The V gene lost 6 bases and the J gene lost 2 bases, with 11 bases spanning the gap. This CDR3 is 14 amino acids long. In DNA form, the CDR3 reads TGTGCCAGCAGCCCCCATAAGCCTGGAAACACCATATATTTT. Translating gives CASSPHKPGNTIYF.

This clone was detected once. This sequence joins TRBV12-5 and TRBJ2-1; weak D call: TRBD1 (6 bases). There are 13 residues in the CDR3. V was cut by 6 bases and J by 5 bases, with 11 bases left in between. Germline V lookup: CDR1 LGHNT, CDR2 FRNRAP. CDR3 DNA: TGTGCTAGTGGCCGGGACACTCACAATGAGCAGTTCTTC. This encodes CASGRDTHNEQFF.

The chain recombines TRBV6-7 with TRBJ2-7, with D maybe TRBD2 (6 bases). TRBV6-7 is noted as an ORF with a role that remains uncertain. The CDR3 is 11 residues long. V lost 5 bases, J lost 8 bases, and 10 bases lay in between. The CDR3 loop reads CASSMEGKQYF. DNA of the CDR3: TGTGCCAGCAGTATGGAGGGGAAGCAGTACTTC.

The chain joins TRBV30 to TRBJ2-1, with a tentative D call TRBD1 (6 bases). Germline CDR1 is GTSNPN and CDR2 is SVGIG (reference sequence). Trimming left V 5 bases short and J 8 bases short, with 16 bases between. This CDR3 has 13 residues. The CDR3 DNA sequence: TGTGCCTGGTGTAGGCAGGGGTTCGATGAGCAGTTCTTC. Protein product: CAWCRQGFDEQFF.

The CDR3 region has the DNA TGTGCCAGCTCATCCGGGACAGGGGGGTTCACTGAAGCTTTCTTT. It specifies CASSSGTGGFTEAFF. This sequence joins TRBV18 and TRBJ1-1, with TRBD1 matching over 11 bases. Germline lookup yields CDR1 KGHSH and CDR2 LQKENI. The CDR3 extends over 15 amino acids. Losses at the gene ends were 5 bases for V and 4 bases for J; bases not matched to a gene: 6. Based on the CDR3 plus reference TRBV18 and TRBJ1-1, the full variable domain is NAGVMQNPRHLVRRRGQEARLRCSPMKGHSHVYWYRQLPEEGLKFMVYLQKENIIDESGMPKERFSAEFPKEGPSILRIQQVVRGDSAAYFCASSSGTGGFTEAFFGQGTRLTVV.

This clone was counted a few times. The V and J genes are TRBV30 and TRBJ2-5, with 9 bases matching TRBD2. CDR1 is GTSNPN and CDR2 is SVGIG in the germline V gene (reference sequence). This CDR3 contains 15 residues. V was clipped by 1 base and J by 5 bases; unmatched bases: 8. CDR3 amino acids: CAWSAGGRAVETQYF. The CDR3 DNA is TGTGCCTGGAGTGCCGGCGGGAGGGCCGTGGAGACCCAGTACTTC.

The chain joins TRBV7-1 to TRBJ1-2; D call uncertain. TRBV7-1 is noted as an ORF with a role that remains uncertain. The CDR3 sequence is 13 residues long. The V gene lost 4 bases and the J gene lost 5 bases, with 11 bases spanning the gap. CDR3 protein: CASSLLDGYGYTF. CDR3 nucleotides: TGTGCCAGCAGCTTACTCGATGGGTATGGCTACACCTTC.

Only a few counts were recorded for this clone. The rearrangement links TRBV19 to TRBJ1-1; D might be TRBD1 (5 bases). CDR1 is LNHDA, CDR2 SQIVND, per germline (reference sequence). This CDR3 is 13 amino acids long. Deletions cut 8 bases from V and 1 base from J, with 11 bases between. CDR3 in amino acids: CASRQQQNTEAFF. CDR3 sequence (DNA): TGTGCCAGTCGACAGCAACAGAACACTGAAGCTTTCTTT.

The chain carries TRBV18 and TRBJ2-7, with 7 positions matching TRBD1. In germline, CDR1 is KGHSH, CDR2 LQKENI. V shed 6 bases and J 3 bases; nucleotides not matched to a gene: 8. This CDR3 has 14 residues. The CDR3 DNA sequence: TGTGCCAGCTCGCGCACGGGACAGTACTACGAGCAGTACTTC. Amino acids: CASSRTGQYYEQYF.

This clone came up a few times. At one end the junction does not follow the germline gene, possibly because of a read error. J is TRBJ2-7 and V is TRBV6-8; 11 nucleotides agree with TRBD1. The CDR3 has 14 residues. Per germline, CDR1 MNHGY and CDR2 SAAAGT. The chain's CDR3 is CAISGRTGGNEQYF. CDR3 nucleotide sequence: TGTGCCATCAGTGGAAGGACAGGGGGCAACGAGCAGTACTTC.

The genes are TRBV18 and TRBJ1-5; TRBD1 is a possible D gene (6 bases). Between the trimmed V and J ends, which lost 3 bases and 2 bases, there was a span of 11 bases. This CDR3 spans 15 amino acids. Per germline, CDR1 KGHSH and CDR2 LQKENI. CDR3 region: CASSPVAGGNQPQHF. In DNA, the CDR3 is TGTGCCAGCTCACCCGTCGCAGGGGGCAATCAGCCCCAGCATTTT.

This CDR3 is CAWTGTGGPSGANVLTF. Written as DNA, the CDR3 is TGTGCCTGGACCGGGACAGGGGGCCCCTCTGGGGCCAACGTCCTGACTTTC. The chain is built from TRBV30 and TRBJ2-6; TRBD1 aligns across 12 bases. V lost 4 bases and J lost 0; bases outside the gene matches: 4. CDR3 length: 17 residues. Per the germline V gene, CDR1 is GTSNPN and CDR2 is SVGIG (reference sequence).

The chain links TRBV6-8 to TRBJ1-1; a weak D match, TRBD1 (5 bases). This CDR3 is 14 amino acids long. The germline V gene has CDR1 MNHGY and CDR2 SAAAGT. Trimming left V 4 bases short and J 3 bases short, with 12 bases between. The CDR3 loop is CASSWRAGDTEAFF. DNA of the CDR3: TGTGCCAGCAGTTGGAGGGCGGGGGACACTGAAGCTTTCTTT.

By share, this clone ranks as medium-sized. This chain joins TRBV11-3 and TRBJ2-1; TRBD1 aligns across 7 bases. CDR3 length equals 16 residues. The germline V gene has CDR1 SGHNT and CDR2 YENEEA. V was pared by 4 bases and J by 3 bases, with 9 bases of the junction left unmatched. This CDR3 reads CASSSPGTAFYNEQFF. CDR3 coding DNA: TGTGCCAGCAGCTCTCCCGGGACAGCCTTCTACAATGAGCAGTTCTTC.

As for this clone: At one of its ends the junction is not consistent with the germline gene, which may arise from a read error. The chain joins TRBV19 to TRBJ1-1, with 9 bases that match TRBD1. CDR3 size: 16 residues. Germline-derived CDR1 and CDR2 are LNHDA and SQIVND (reference sequence). CDR3 nucleotides: TGTGCCAGTAGTTTAGAAGCCGGGACAGGGCACACTGAAGCTTTCTTT. This translates into CASSLEAGTGHTEAFF.